The rows below give T cell receptor beta chains drawn from one sample of a study of control samples from healthy donors and cancer patients. Here immunoSEQ multiplex PCR was the method, and the copy in TCRdb shows in-frame clones only, minus some. The repertoire holds fewer than 60,000 clones, 70% to 90% seen once, with over 2.5% in the top ten. Sample: PBMCs. These TCRs come from a woman between 45 and 65 years old with lung cancer. The CDR3 runs from the conserved cysteine through the conserved F or W. Each record gives: J gene, clone size, D gene, V gene, CDR3 DNA, CDR3 protein. The D gene is left open where the match is weak. Clone size is given for some rows only: seen once, a few or many times, or a class if the clone is expanded.

TRBJ1-1 NA TRBD1 TRBV5-6 TGTGCCAGCAGCTTGGAATTGACAGGGGGCACTGAAGCTTTCTTT CASSLELTGGTEAFF
TRBJ1-2 NA TRBD1 TRBV7-9 TGTGCCAGCAGCACCGGGACAGGGGAAAACTATGGCTACACCTTC CASSTGTGENYGYTF
TRBJ1-6 NA NA TRBV10-3 TGTGCCATCAGTGAGGAGGTCAGTGAAAATTCACCCCTCCACTTT CAISEEVSENSPLHF
TRBJ1-2 NA NA TRBV24-1 TGTGCCACCAGTGATTTTGGGCAGGACTATGGCTACACCTTC CATSDFGQDYGYTF
TRBJ2-2 NA TRBD1 TRBV24-1 TGTGCCACCAGTGATCCTAGACAGGGGGACACCGGGGAGCTGTTTTTT CATSDPRQGDTGELFF
TRBJ1-1 NA TRBD1 TRBV18 TGTGCCAGCTCAGGACAGGGTATGAACACTGAAGCTTTCTTT CASSGQGMNTEAFF
TRBJ2-3 NA NA TRBV7-2 TGTGCCAGCCGACGGGACTCTCGCCCTACGCAGTATTTT CASRRDSRPTQYF
TRBJ1-2 NA NA TRBV14 TGTGCCAGCAGCCAAGTTATTGGGCCCACTAACTATGGCTACACCTTC CASSQVIGPTNYGYTF
TRBJ1-5 once NA TRBV9 TGTGCCAGCAGCGTAGGCGCCGGCAATCAGCCCCAGCATTTT CASSVGAGNQPQHF
TRBJ1-5 NA NA TRBV6-2/TRBV6-3 TGTGCCAGCAGTTACAGGAGCAATCAGCCCCAGCATTTT CASSYRSNQPQHF
TRBJ1-5 NA NA TRBV3-1/TRBV3-2 TGTGCCAGCAGCCCACCTCGGGGAACAGCCTACTATTATCAGCCCCAGCATTTT CASSPPRGTAYYYQPQHF
TRBJ1-2 NA TRBD1 TRBV18 TGTGCCAGCTCTCTCCTAGACAGGGAGGACTATGGCTACACCTTC CASSLLDREDYGYTF
TRBJ2-5 NA NA TRBV24-1 TGTGCCACCAGTGACGGCAGCCAAGAGACCCAGTACTTC CATSDGSQETQYF
TRBJ2-3 NA NA TRBV5-1 TGCGCCAGCGGGGAGTCGGGGGGCCGTGCAGATACGCAGTATTTT CASGESGGRADTQYF
TRBJ1-2 NA TRBD1 TRBV6-5 TGTGCCAGCAGTCCGAAGGGACAGGGAGTTTCAGGCTACACCTTC CASSPKGQGVSGYTF
TRBJ1-5 NA NA TRBV19 TGTGCCAGTAGTATCGCCCGTGGGCAAAATCAGCCCCAGCATTTT CASSIARGQNQPQHF
TRBJ2-7 NA NA TRBV11-3 TGTGCCAGCAGCCCATCGGGGGACGGCTTGTACGAGCAGTACTTC CASSPSGDGLYEQYF
TRBJ2-5 NA TRBD1 TRBV24-1 TGTGCCACCGAGGCCCCAGGGGGAGAGACCCAGTACTTC CATEAPGGETQYF
TRBJ1-2 NA NA TRBV24-1 TGTGCCACCCAAATGGGAGCTAACTATGGCTACACCTTC CATQMGANYGYTF
TRBJ1-4 NA TRBD1 TRBV5-5 TGTGCCAGCAGCTTGTTGACAGGGTCTAATGAAAAACTGTTTTTT CASSLLTGSNEKLFF
TRBJ2-1 NA NA TRBV7-9 TGTGCCAGCAGCTCCTCCCTCCTTCAGGGAACCCCCTCCTACAATGAGCAGTTCTTC CASSSSLLQGTPSYNEQFF
TRBJ1-2 NA NA TRBV29-1 TGCAGCGTTGTCTCCGGGGGAGGCTACACCTTC CSVVSGGGYTF
TRBJ1-1 NA TRBD1 TRBV2 TGTGCCAGCAGTAAGGACAGGGGGATAGCTGAAGCTTTCTTT CASSKDRGIAEAFF
TRBJ1-2 NA NA TRBV7-3 TGTGCCAGCAGCTTAAACGGTCGTTGGGATGGCTACACCTTC CASSLNGRWDGYTF
TRBJ1-1 NA NA TRBV2 TGTGCCAGCAGGGTCGTCAGGAACACTGAAGCTTTCTTT CASRVVRNTEAFF
TRBJ2-1 once NA TRBV20-1 TGCAGTGCCTTAGTTATTGATGAGCAGTTCTTC CSALVIDEQFF
TRBJ2-2 NA TRBD2 TRBV19 TGTGCCGGGAGGGACGGACTGAACACCGGGGAGCTGTTTTTT CAGRDGLNTGELFF
TRBJ1-1 once NA TRBV7-6 TGTGCCAGCAGCTTGAGTCAACGGACTGAAGCTTTCTTT CASSLSQRTEAFF
TRBJ1-1 NA NA TRBV5-1 TGCGCCAGCAGCTTGAGTACAGGGCCCAACACTGAAGCTTTCTTT CASSLSTGPNTEAFF
TRBJ1-5 NA NA TRBV30 TGTGCCTGGAGCCCAGGGGTTAATCAGCCCCAGCATTTT CAWSPGVNQPQHF
TRBJ1-3 NA NA TRBV18 TGTGCCAGCTCACCCCTCGGCCCCCGGGGGGCCTCTGGAAACACCATATATTTT CASSPLGPRGASGNTIYF
TRBJ1-2 NA NA TRBV3-1/TRBV3-2 TGTGCCAGCAGCACAAGGCAATCAGAAGCCGATGGCTACACCTTC CASSTRQSEADGYTF
TRBJ2-7 NA NA TRBV14 TGTGCCAGCAGCCGAGTTGCCGGGGAGCAGTACTTC CASSRVAGEQYF
TRBJ1-2 NA NA TRBV12-3/TRBV12-4 TGTGCCAGCAGGCGGACAGTAAACTATGGCTACACCTTC CASRRTVNYGYTF
TRBJ1-6 once NA TRBV19 TGTGCCAGTAGTGCGGGACGAAACCTTCCCACACCCCTCCACTTT CASSAGRNLPTPLHF
TRBJ1-6 NA TRBD1 TRBV11-2 TGTGCCAGCAGCTGGGGGACAGGGGCGAGTTCACCCCTCCACTTT CASSWGTGASSPLHF
TRBJ1-1 NA NA TRBV7-8 TGTGCCAGCAGCTTGGGACCACAGAACACTGAAGCTTTCTTT CASSLGPQNTEAFF